The next 27 T cell receptor beta chains were all read from a single sample in a study of metastatic and nonmetastatic thyroid tumors. TCRdb called clones again from the PCR reads with MiXCR. Of 15,000 to 25,000 clones in the sample, roughly 23% were seen once. Every patient underwent thyroid surgery untreated. Sequenced: tumor tissue. All receptors come from a male donor with papillary thyroid cancer or a benign thyroid nodule (not recorded which). Some clones in this sample may be carry-over from other donors' samples.

This clone has at least ten counts. This chain links TRBV2 with TRBJ2-1; 7 bases align to TRBD1. CDR3 length: 14 amino acids. The J segment lost 6 bases and the V segment lost 6 bases, leaving 8 bases of the junction unmatched. CDR1 SNHLY and CDR2 FYNNEI come from the germline V gene. Here the CDR3 reads CASRVNRGSNEQFF. CDR3 DNA sequence: TGTGCCAGCAGAGTAAACAGGGGAAGCAATGAGCAGTTCTTC.

With respect to this clone: Relative to the germline gene, one junction end is altered; a read error may explain this. V is TRBV14 and J is TRBJ2-2; 7 nucleotides align to TRBD1. This CDR3 has 19 amino acids. In germline, CDR1 is SGHDN, CDR2 FVKESK. CDR3 nucleotide sequence: TGTGCCAGCAGCCCCTCATCCAAGGGGGCGGAATTGGTAACCGGGGAGCCGTTTTTT. Its protein product is CASSPSSKGAELVTGEPFF.

This clone was seen at least ten times. V is TRBV20-1 and J is TRBJ2-2; TRBD2 agrees at 8 bases. Germline CDR1 reads DFQATT; CDR2 reads SNEGSKA (reference sequence). V lost 3 bases, J lost 0 bases, and 9 bases stayed unmatched. The CDR3 totals 17 residues. The CDR3, as DNA: TGCAGTGCTAGGAGTATAGAGCGGGGGACGAACACCGGGGAGCTGTTTTTT. The encoded protein is CSARSIERGTNTGELFF.

Ten or more counts support this clone. The CDR3 DNA reads as TGTGCCTGGATGAGTCCGGGACCCACTGAAGCTTTCTTT. Encoded protein: CAWMSPGPTEAFF. This chain connects TRBV30 to TRBJ1-1; D may be TRBD1 (5 bases). The V and J ends lost 4 bases and 4 bases respectively, with 13 bases between them. Per the germline V gene, CDR1 is GTSNPN and CDR2 is SVGIG (reference sequence). CDR3 length equals 13 residues.

The chain employs TRBV4-2 and TRBJ1-4; 12 nucleotides agree with TRBD1. CDR1 is LGHNA, CDR2 YNFKEQ, per germline. After removal of 6 bases from V and 8 bases from J, the junction contained 7 bases not matched to a gene. The CDR3 spans 15 residues. For the CDR3, the DNA is TGTGCCAGCAGACTTACCGGGACAGGGGGCGAAAAACTGTTTTTT. This sequence encodes CASRLTGTGGEKLFF.

In this sample, this clone is medium-sized. The chain is built from TRBV7-3 and TRBJ2-3; 9 positions agree with TRBD2. Trimming cost V 4 bases and J 4 bases; bases outside gene matches: 6. The V gene's germline CDR1 is SGHTA and CDR2 FQGTGA. CDR3 length equals 15 residues. CDR3 sequence: CASSSGAGGADTQYF. The CDR3 bases are TGTGCCAGCAGCTCGGGGGCGGGAGGGGCAGATACGCAGTATTTT. Drawing the rest from reference TRBV7-3 and TRBJ2-3, the complete variable domain is GAGVSQTPSNKVTEKGKYVELRCDPISGHTALYWYRQSLGQGPEFLIYFQGTGAADDSGLPNDRFFAVRPEGSVSTLKIQRTERGDSAVYLCASSSGAGGADTQYFGPGTRLTVL.

By proportion, this clone is medium-sized (0.01 to 0.1%). The genes are TRBV18 and TRBJ2-7, with TRBD1 matching 7 bases. Unmatched junction bases numbered 10, after V lost 2 bases and J lost 3 bases. CDR3 length equals 16 residues. Germline V gene data show CDR1 as KGHSH and CDR2 as LQKENI. For the CDR3, the DNA is TGTGCCAGCTCACCAACGACAGGGAAACAGGGCTACGAGCAGTACTTC. Translation: CASSPTTGKQGYEQYF.

There are many counts of this clone. The V call is TRBV27, the J call TRBJ1-1, with a weak D call TRBD1 (5 bases). CDR3 length: 16 residues. The V gene's germline CDR1 is MNHEY and CDR2 SMNVEV (reference sequence). V was shortened by 7 bases and J by 7 bases, with 25 bases between the two germline ends. The CDR3 nucleotides are TGTGCCAGCACGAAAACCACAGACATTAAAAGGGGTGAAGCTTTCTTT. Amino acid sequence: CASTKTTDIKRGEAFF.

The gene calls are TRBV5-4 and TRBJ2-1, with D perhaps assigned TRBD1 or TRBD2 (5 bases each). V was shortened by 1 base and J by 7 bases, with 9 bases between the two germline ends. The CDR3 is made up of 13 amino acids. The germline CDR1 and CDR2 sequences are SGHNT and YYREEE (reference sequence). The CDR3 sequence is CASSLWDGNEQFF. The CDR3 DNA reads TGTGCCAGCAGCTTGTGGGACGGGAATGAGCAGTTCTTC.

In this sample, this clone turned up many times. The CDR3 is CASSLVRSADTQYF. The CDR3 region has the DNA TGCGCCAGCAGCTTGGTCCGGAGTGCGGATACGCAGTATTTT. The chain links TRBV5-1 to TRBJ2-3, with no clear D. Trimming took off 0 bases at V and 6 bases at J, with 11 bases between the two ends. Germline V gene data show CDR1 as SGHRS and CDR2 as YFSETQ. There are 14 residues in the CDR3.

There are many counts of this clone. This chain uses TRBV19 with TRBJ1-1; the D gene is possibly TRBD1 (5 bases). Germline CDR1 is LNHDA and CDR2 is SQIVND (reference sequence). There are 16 residues in the CDR3. V dropped 1 base and J dropped 5 bases, with 17 bases sitting between them. This chain's CDR3 is CASSIGPGAGRTEAFF. Here the CDR3 DNA reads TGTGCCAGTAGTATAGGGCCGGGAGCAGGGCGAACTGAAGCTTTCTTT.

This clone has just a few counts. This chain links TRBV12-3 or TRBV12-4 with TRBJ2-1, with TRBD2 identical over 7 bases. This CDR3 has 13 residues. V was pared by 1 base and J by 13 bases, with 7 bases of the junction left unmatched. CDR3 nucleotide sequence: TGTGCCAGCAGTTTAGGATTGGGAGGGTATCAGTTCTTC. Translated, it gives CASSLGLGGYQFF.

This clone is medium-sized. V usage is TRBV6-2 or TRBV6-3 and J usage is TRBJ2-7; 8 bases align to TRBD2. This CDR3 spans 10 amino acids. CDR1 is MNHEY, CDR2 SVGEGT, per germline. CDR3 DNA: TGTTCAGCGGGGGCCTACGAGCAGTACTTC. Translation gives CSAGAYEQYF.

This clone was counted at least ten times. The V and J genes are TRBV12-3 or TRBV12-4 and TRBJ1-5; D unresolved. V was trimmed by 2 bases and J by 9 bases, leaving 17 bases between them. This CDR3 contains 15 residues. The CDR3 reads CASSLFRGVSGPQHF. CDR3 bases: TGTGCCAGCAGTTTATTCCGGGGTGTTAGCGGGCCCCAGCATTTT.

Regarding this clone: Possible read error: a much larger clone is one base away. Other DNA sequences from this sample encode an identical CDR3 as well. The chain is built from TRBV9 and TRBJ2-5; D is possibly TRBD1 (5 bases). The V end was cut by 0 bases, the J end by 2 bases, with 8 bases between. The CDR3 runs 14 residues. CDR1 SGDLS and CDR2 YYNGEE come from the germline V gene. CDR3 loop: CASSVGSGQETQYF. In nucleotides, the CDR3 is TGTGCCAGCAGCGTAGGTTCAGGGCAAGAGACCCAGTACTTC.

This chain joins TRBV27 and TRBJ1-6, with 8 bases aligning to TRBD1. With V trimmed by 6 bases and J by 5 bases, 3 bases remained unmatched. The CDR3 is 14 residues long. CDR1 and CDR2 from the germline V gene are MNHEY and SMNVEV (reference sequence). DNA for the CDR3: TGTGCCAGCAGGCAGGGACAGGATAATTCACCCCTCCACTTT. Protein product: CASRQGQDNSPLHF.

The rearrangement uses TRBV5-6 and TRBJ1-2; D might be TRBD1 (6 bases). CDR1 and CDR2 from the germline V gene are SGHDT and YYEEEE. V lost 3 bases and J lost 8, with 14 bases in between. This CDR3 comprises 13 residues. The DNA for the CDR3 is TGTGCCAGCAGCTGGGGGACATCGGGAGGCTACACCTTC. Protein: CASSWGTSGGYTF. Complete variable domain (other parts from reference TRBV5-6 and TRBJ1-2): DAGVTQSPTHLIKTRGQQVTLRCSPKSGHDTVSWYQQALGQGPQFIFQYYEEEERQRGNFPDRFSGHQFPNYSSELNVNALLLGDSALYLCASSWGTSGGYTFGSGTRLTVV.

This clone has only a few counts. The chain is built from TRBV12-3 or TRBV12-4 and TRBJ1-2, with D possibly matching TRBD1 (6 bases). The V end was cut by 6 bases, the J end by 4 bases, with 18 bases between. The CDR3 consists of 15 residues. Here the CDR3 DNA reads TGTGCCAGCAGCCAGCAGTCGGGGGGCCTCTATGGCTACACCTTC. Protein: CASSQQSGGLYGYTF.

The chain links TRBV12-3 or TRBV12-4 to TRBJ2-5, with 13 bases matching TRBD2. This CDR3 has 16 amino acids. V lost 6 bases, J lost 5 bases, and 9 bases stayed unmatched. CDR3 region: CASSPGTSGRGETQYF. CDR3 DNA sequence: TGTGCCAGCAGCCCAGGAACTAGCGGGAGGGGGGAGACCCAGTACTTC.

This clone was detected ten times or more. The chain has TRBV5-1 and TRBJ2-7; 11 nucleotides agree with TRBD1. The CDR3 runs 14 residues. Germline values: CDR1 SGHRS, CDR2 YFSETQ. V dropped 5 bases and J dropped 3; count of bases not matched to a gene: 4. The CDR3 DNA follows: TGCGCCAGCAGAGGAGGGACAGGGGGCTACGAGCAGTACTTC. Translation gives CASRGGTGGYEQYF. Complete variable domain (other parts from reference TRBV5-1 and TRBJ2-7): KAGVTQTPRYLIKTRGQQVTLSCSPISGHRSVSWYQQTPGQGLQFLFEYFSETQRNKGNFPGRFSGRQFSNSRSEMNVSTLELGDSALYLCASRGGTGGYEQYFGPGTRLTVT.

This clone is categorized as medium-sized (0.01 to 0.1%). V gene TRBV6-2 or TRBV6-3 combines with J gene TRBJ2-7, with a weak D call TRBD2 (6 bases). The germline CDR1 and CDR2 sequences are MNHEY and SVGEGT. The V end was cut by 2 bases, the J end by 3 bases, with 14 bases between. The CDR3 has 15 residues. This chain's CDR3 is CASSYELGGGYEQYF. The CDR3 DNA reads as TGTGCCAGCAGTTACGAACTGGGGGGAGGCTACGAGCAGTACTTC.

In this sample, this clone turned up many times. This sequence joins TRBV6-1 and TRBJ2-6, with D perhaps given as TRBD1 or TRBD2 (5 bases each). The germline CDR1 and CDR2 sequences are MNHNS and SASEGT. This CDR3 comprises 17 residues. V was clipped by 6 bases and J by 1 base, with 16 bases between them. CDR3 loop: CASRTGAEGSGANVLTF. CDR3 nucleotides: TGTGCCAGCAGAACCGGGGCCGAAGGATCTGGGGCCAACGTCCTGACTTTC.

This clone was detected many times. This chain joins TRBV19 and TRBJ2-7; a possible D gene is TRBD2 (5 bases). The germline V gene encodes CDR1 LNHDA and CDR2 SQIVND (reference sequence). Trimming cost V 5 bases and J 1 base, with 18 bases left between them. This CDR3 is 16 amino acids long. Here the CDR3 reads CASSSLRAGLSYEQYF. The CDR3 DNA reads TGTGCCAGTAGTTCCCTGCGGGCAGGTCTGTCCTACGAGCAGTACTTC.

This clone was counted at least ten times. The CDR3: CASSQRRTGNTIYF. In DNA form, the CDR3 reads TGTGCCAGCAGCCAACGGAGAACTGGAAACACCATATATTTT. This sequence joins TRBV28 and TRBJ1-3; D is ambiguous. Trimming shortened V by 6 bases and J by 2 bases, and 11 bases separated the two germline ends. Germline assignment: CDR1 MDHEN and CDR2 SYDVKM. This CDR3 region has 14 residues.

There are many counts of this clone. A much more abundant neighbour one base away suggests this may be a read error. Because the CDR3 is missing its conserved closing phenylalanine or tryptophan, this is likely a read error. This rearrangement joins TRBV29-1 to TRBJ2-7; weak D call: TRBD1 (6 bases). With 6 bases removed from V and 2 bases from J, the gap between germline ends came to 17 bases. The germline CDR1 and CDR2 sequences are SQVTM and ANQGSEA. CDR3 length: 14 amino acids. The CDR3 region has the DNA TGCAGCGTGGCCTATGGTGCAGGGGCCTACGAGCAGTACCTC. Translating gives CSVAYGAGAYEQYL.

This clone has only a few counts. This chain connects TRBV12-3 or TRBV12-4 to TRBJ2-1; no firm D call. The CDR3 loop spans 15 amino acids. V was trimmed by 5 bases and J by 0 bases, leaving 11 bases between them. CDR3 sequence reads: CASSPPTDSYNEQFF. Here the CDR3 DNA reads TGTGCCAGCAGTCCTCCGACGGACTCCTACAATGAGCAGTTCTTC.

A note on this clone: The CDR3 end shows no conserved phenylalanine or tryptophan, and so a read error is likely. No DNA is shown, since the ends of the CDR3 on it are uncertain; the CDR3 is the one TCRdb lists. The V call is TRBV27, the J call TRBJ2-7; the tabulated D call, TRBD1, remains unverified against the DNA. Inclusive of both ends, the CDR3 amounts to 14 amino acids. The germline gives CDR1 MNHEY, CDR2 SMNVEV (reference sequence). CDR3 loop: CASSFQGQLYEQHI.